The 23 T cell receptor beta chains given below trace back to one sample, sequenced in a study of response to subunit inactivated influenza vaccine. TCRdb processed the RT-PCR reads anew with MiXCR; each CDR3 protein has one entry. The top ten hold around 10% of the sample, which has approximately 500,000 distinct CDR3 sequences, 11% to 15% seen once. Sequences were derived from PBMCs from blood, sampled 12 days after vaccination. The receptors come from a man in his forties or fifties who received an inactivated influenza vaccine.

The CDR3 here is CASSLGQGGIQPQHF. The CDR3 nucleotides are TGTGCCAGCAGCTTAGGCCAGGGCGGGATTCAGCCCCAGCATTTT. J is TRBJ1-5 and V is TRBV7-6, with D possibly TRBD1 on 5 matching bases. With 1 base removed from V and 6 bases from J, the gap between germline ends came to 13 bases. There are 15 residues in the CDR3. Germline-derived CDR1 and CDR2 are SGHVS and FNYEAQ.

In this sample, this clonotype turned up many times. This chain connects TRBV9 to TRBJ1-5; D is perhaps TRBD1 (5 bases). The germline gives CDR1 SGDLS, CDR2 YYNGEE. Trimming left V 3 bases short and J 7 bases short, with 11 bases between. CDR3 length: 13 residues. The CDR3 nucleotides read TGTGCCAGCAGCGGGGGCCTTAGCCAGCCCCAGCATTTT. Encoded protein: CASSGGLSQPQHF.

The V gene is TRBV5-1, the J gene TRBJ2-7; TRBD1 matches 7 bases. Germline V gene lookup returns CDR1 SGHRS and CDR2 YFSETQ. After removal of 4 bases from V and 2 bases from J, the junction contained 15 bases not matched to a gene. This CDR3 has 17 residues. The CDR3 coding sequence is TGCGCCAGCAGCGCCCTCACCGGACAGGACATGGCCTACGAGCAGTACTTC. This sequence encodes CASSALTGQDMAYEQYF.

In this sample, this clonotype turned up a few times. The V call is TRBV5-1, the J call TRBJ2-7; D gene unclear. The CDR3 has 14 amino acids. Trimming pared 0 bases from V and 6 bases from J, leaving 13 bases between. From germline, CDR1 is SGHRS and CDR2 YFSETQ. The CDR3 protein is CASSLAQRRGEQYF. The CDR3 nucleotides are TGCGCCAGCAGCTTGGCCCAGCGTAGAGGCGAGCAGTACTTC.

This clonotype was observed a handful of times. This chain links TRBV4-1 with TRBJ2-2; 8 bases agree with TRBD1. V lost 1 base to trimming and J lost 7 bases; unmatched junction nucleotides: 5. The CDR3 extends over 15 amino acids. The germline V gene encodes CDR1 MGHRA and CDR2 YSYEKL. CDR3 region: CASSQADREYGELFF. In DNA, the CDR3 is TGCGCCAGCAGCCAAGCGGACAGGGAATACGGGGAGCTGTTTTTT.

The V call is TRBV7-8, the J call TRBJ1-2, with D unresolved. Germline CDR1 and CDR2: SGHVS and FQNEAQ. V shed 1 base and J shed 8 bases, with 8 bases lying between them. The CDR3 runs to 12 residues. The CDR3 here is CASSLVRSGYTF. The CDR3 region has the DNA TGTGCCAGCAGCTTAGTTCGTAGCGGCTACACCTTC.

The CDR3 sequence: CASSLLGGGDEQFF. CDR3 sequence (DNA): TGTGCCAGCAGTCTCCTTGGCGGGGGGGATGAGCAGTTCTTC. V and J are TRBV2 and TRBJ2-1, with 9 bases that match TRBD2. Trimming removed 5 bases from V and 8 bases from J; junction bases left unmatched: 7. Germline V lookup: CDR1 SNHLY, CDR2 FYNNEI. The CDR3 consists of 14 residues.

The chain is built from TRBV7-9 and TRBJ1-5; D call uncertain. V lost 10 bases, J lost 1 base, and 14 bases lay in between. The CDR3 runs to 14 residues. Germline V gene lookup returns CDR1 SEHNR and CDR2 FQNEAQ (reference sequence). The CDR3 DNA follows: TGTGCCACCGACGGGTCTAAGAGCAATCAGCCCCAGCATTTT. Its protein is CATDGSKSNQPQHF.

The rearrangement joins TRBV28 to TRBJ2-1; a possible D gene is TRBD2 (5 bases). Germline V gene lookup returns CDR1 MDHEN and CDR2 SYDVKM. The CDR3 runs 15 residues. The germline V and J ends were trimmed by 8 bases and 8 bases, with 22 bases remaining between them. CDR3 in amino acids: CASRITRLARHEQFF. CDR3 DNA: TGTGCCAGCCGGATTACACGGTTAGCGAGGCATGAGCAGTTCTTC.

This clonotype has only a few counts. This chain uses TRBV5-1 with TRBJ1-5, with TRBD1 matching 11 bases. J lost 2 bases, V lost 0 bases, and 1 base had no gene match. This CDR3 region has 16 residues. CDR1 and CDR2 (germline): SGHRS, YFSETQ. The CDR3: CASSLGTGGGNQPQHF. The CDR3 nucleotides read TGCGCCAGCAGCTTGGGGACAGGGGGCGGCAATCAGCCCCAGCATTTT.

The chain employs TRBV5-5 and TRBJ1-4; 10 bases map to TRBD1. The CDR3 contains 14 residues. Germline V gene sequence: CDR1 SGHKS, CDR2 YYEKEE (reference sequence). The junction had 4 bases not matched to a gene; V was cut back by 4 bases and J by 7 bases. The CDR3 nucleotides read TGTGCCAGCAGCGCCCGGGACAGGGGTGAAAAACTGTTTTTT. Amino acid sequence: CASSARDRGEKLFF.

A few counts support this clonotype. This chain connects TRBV28 to TRBJ1-2, with a possible D match to TRBD1 (5 bases). The CDR3 is 13 residues long. Per germline, CDR1 MDHEN and CDR2 SYDVKM. With 3 bases removed from V and 6 bases from J, the gap between germline ends came to 11 bases. The CDR3 sequence: CASSLAGRNGYTF. Written as DNA, the CDR3 is TGTGCCAGCAGTTTGGCAGGGAGGAATGGCTACACCTTC.

This clonotype appeared a few times. This chain connects TRBV5-1 to TRBJ2-5; TRBD1 agrees at 7 bases. The CDR3 loop spans 15 amino acids. V shed 7 bases, J shed 2 bases, and the junction held 11 bases outside the gene matches. CDR1 is SGHRS and CDR2 is YFSETQ in the germline V gene. The CDR3 DNA reads as TGCGCCAGCGAGGCTACGGGACAGCCACAAGAGACCCAGTACTTC. Encoded protein: CASEATGQPQETQYF.

This chain connects TRBV19 to TRBJ2-1; 14 bases agree with TRBD2. CDR1 LNHDA and CDR2 SQIVND come from the germline V gene (reference sequence). V was clipped by 4 bases and J by 7 bases; unmatched bases: 6. The CDR3 has 16 residues. The CDR3 protein is CASSTRLAGGPNEQFF. CDR3 in DNA: TGTGCCAGTAGTACCCGACTAGCGGGAGGGCCGAATGAGCAGTTCTTC.

The genes are TRBV10-3 and TRBJ2-7; 12 bases align to TRBD1. Germline-derived CDR1 and CDR2 are ENHRY and SYGVKD. The CDR3 runs 15 residues. V was pared by 6 bases and J by 3 bases, with 6 bases of the junction left unmatched. The CDR3 nucleotides are TGTGCCATCAGATTAGGGACAGGGGGCGACTACGAGCAGTACTTC. Translated: CAIRLGTGGDYEQYF.

V gene TRBV29-1 combines with J gene TRBJ2-7, with 9 nucleotides matching TRBD2. The CDR3 runs to 13 residues. Trimming at V came to 6 bases and at J to 4 bases, leaving 7 bases not matched to a gene. The germline CDR1 and CDR2 sequences are SQVTM and ANQGSEA. The CDR3 DNA is TGCAGCGTCGCCGGGACTAGCTTATACGAGCAGTACTTC. Protein sequence: CSVAGTSLYEQYF.

This clonotype was detected only a few times. A much larger clone lies one base from this, so it may be a read error. This chain links TRBV14 with TRBJ2-5; no firm D call. V gave up 0 bases and J gave up 6 bases, with 2 bases separating them. The CDR3 runs 11 residues. CDR1 is SGHDN, CDR2 FVKESK, per germline. The CDR3 sequence is CASSQEQTQYF. In nucleotides, the CDR3 is TGTGCCAGCAGCCAAGAACAGACCCAGTACTTC.

This chain links TRBV7-8 with TRBJ2-7; maybe TRBD2 (6 bases). CDR3 length equals 14 residues. The germline V gene has CDR1 SGHVS and CDR2 FQNEAQ. The V end lost 5 bases, the J end lost 2 bases, and 13 bases lay between the germline ends. The CDR3 DNA reads as TGTGCCAGCAGCCCGGGGAGGACCACCTACGAGCAGTACTTC. Its protein is CASSPGRTTYEQYF.

This clonotype is a singleton in its sample. V and J are TRBV7-3 and TRBJ2-2; 10 nucleotides align to TRBD2. CDR3 length equals 14 residues. Trimming cost V 5 bases and J 6 bases; bases outside gene matches: 3. Per germline, CDR1 SGHTA and CDR2 FQGTGA. CDR3 DNA sequence: TGTGCCAGCAGCGCCAGCGGGGGGGCCGGGGAGCTGTTTTTT. Translation gives CASSASGGAGELFF.

At least ten counts were recorded for this clonotype. The chain joins TRBV27 to TRBJ2-1; possibly TRBD2 for D (5 bases). V was clipped by 0 bases and J by 5 bases, with 5 bases between them. Germline lookup yields CDR1 MNHEY and CDR2 SMNVEV (reference sequence). The CDR3 sequence is 13 residues long. The CDR3 loop is CASSLSGNNEQFF. The CDR3 region has the DNA TGTGCCAGCAGTTTATCCGGGAACAATGAGCAGTTCTTC.

This clonotype showed up many times. This chain links TRBV20-1 with TRBJ2-7; 15 bases align to TRBD2. The germline gives CDR1 DFQATT, CDR2 SNEGSKA (reference sequence). J gave up 4 bases and V 2 bases, and 3 bases lay outside the gene matches. The CDR3 runs 15 residues. The DNA of the CDR3 is TGCAGTGCTAGACCCGGGACTAGCGGGAGGTACGAGCAGTACTTC. Translated, it gives CSARPGTSGRYEQYF.

This clonotype came up a few times. This sequence joins TRBV29-1 and TRBJ2-3; no clear D. The V gene's germline CDR1 is SQVTM and CDR2 ANQGSEA. V was trimmed by 4 bases and J by 5 bases, leaving 13 bases between them. This CDR3 has 13 amino acids. The CDR3 sequence: CSVVGGDVDTQYF. The CDR3 nucleotides are TGCAGCGTTGTGGGTGGCGACGTAGATACGCAGTATTTT.

V is TRBV6-2 or TRBV6-3 and J is TRBJ2-2; D unclear. V dropped 11 bases and J dropped 5 bases, with 15 bases sitting between them. This CDR3 is built from 13 residues. Germline V gene sequence: CDR1 MNHEY, CDR2 SVGEGT. CDR3 loop: CAGSGSKTGELFF. The CDR3 DNA reads as TGTGCCGGGTCCGGGTCAAAGACCGGGGAGCTGTTTTTT.